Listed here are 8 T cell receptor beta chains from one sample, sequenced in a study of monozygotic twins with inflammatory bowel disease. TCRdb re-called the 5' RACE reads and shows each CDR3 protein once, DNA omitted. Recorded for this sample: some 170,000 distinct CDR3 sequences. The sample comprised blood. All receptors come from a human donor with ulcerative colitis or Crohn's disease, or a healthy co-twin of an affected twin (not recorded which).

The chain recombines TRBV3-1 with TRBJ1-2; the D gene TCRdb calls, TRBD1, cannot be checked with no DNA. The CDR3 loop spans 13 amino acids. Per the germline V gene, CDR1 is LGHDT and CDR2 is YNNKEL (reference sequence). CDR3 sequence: CASSRGQGSGYTF.

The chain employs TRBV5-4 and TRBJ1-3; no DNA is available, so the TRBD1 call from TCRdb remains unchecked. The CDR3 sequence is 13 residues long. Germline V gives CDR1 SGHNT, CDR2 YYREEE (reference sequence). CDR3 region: CASSPRQGNTIYF.

This CDR3 reads CSVESGSLTGELFF. This chain links TRBV29-1 with TRBJ2-2. The germline CDR1 and CDR2 sequences are SQVTM and ANQGSEA. The CDR3 has 14 residues.

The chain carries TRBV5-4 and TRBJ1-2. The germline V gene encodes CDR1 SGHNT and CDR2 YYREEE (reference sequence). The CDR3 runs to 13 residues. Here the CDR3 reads CASSHVRGDGYTF.

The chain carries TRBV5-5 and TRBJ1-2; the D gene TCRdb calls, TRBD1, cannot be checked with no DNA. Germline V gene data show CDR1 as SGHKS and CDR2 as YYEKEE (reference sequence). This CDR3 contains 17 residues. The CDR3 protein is CASSPNPWGQGNYGYTF.

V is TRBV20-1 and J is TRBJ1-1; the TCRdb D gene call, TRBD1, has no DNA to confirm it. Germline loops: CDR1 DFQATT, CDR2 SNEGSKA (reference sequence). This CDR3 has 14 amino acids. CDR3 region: CSARSQGLVPEAFF.

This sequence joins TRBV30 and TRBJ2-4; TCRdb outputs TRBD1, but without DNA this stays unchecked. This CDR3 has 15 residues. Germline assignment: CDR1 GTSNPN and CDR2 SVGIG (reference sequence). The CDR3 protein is CASTRQAEAKNMQYF.

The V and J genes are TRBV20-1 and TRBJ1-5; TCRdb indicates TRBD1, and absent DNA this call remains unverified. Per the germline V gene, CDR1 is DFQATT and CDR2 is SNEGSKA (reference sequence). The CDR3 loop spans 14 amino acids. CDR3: CSAHSLGGSQPQHF.